The clone carrying this TCR beta chain was recorded at least ten times. The data belong to a study of regulatory T cells in long-lasting Graves disease. Germline V gene lookup returns CDR1 KGHDR and CDR2 SFDVKD. The CDR3 sequence is 15 residues long. Trimming took 1 base from V and 8 from J, leaving 14 bases between them. The authors built TCR beta libraries using iRepertoire HTBI primers and Arm-PCR of CDR3 regions. MiXCR was run by TCRdb on the multiplex PCR reads, yielding one entry per CDR3 protein. The data show 200,000 to 250,000 distinct CDR3 sequences, approximately 16% seen once. Specified time point: newly diagnosed GD, antithyroid drugs for less than 3 months. RNA isolated from PBMCs was used to make the TCR library.

This chain connects TRBV24-1 to TRBJ2-1, with D maybe TRBD1 (5 bases). The receptor was isolated from a female donor with Graves disease. The sample here was peripheral blood mononuclear cells (PBMCs), taken at new diagnosis, from a patient treated with antithyroid drugs. The DNA for the CDR3 is TGTGCCACCAGTGATTTTGGCCAGGGTGAGGATGAGCAGTTCTTC. Protein: CATSDFGQGEDEQFF.